This entry is about one T cell receptor beta chain. Its target is unknown. The germline V gene has CDR1 SGHRS and CDR2 YFSETQ. Unmatched junction bases numbered 8, after V lost 3 bases and J lost 7 bases. The CDR3 runs 15 residues. The sample comes from a study of cytomegalovirus exposure and HLA in healthy donors. The study, taken as a whole, reports: Later analysis suggested links between common viral pathogens and several top significant clusters. As immune exposure information, only CMV serostatus was available.

Researchers ran the PCR with 60 Vbeta and 13 Jbeta primers. Assay used: immunoSEQ multiplex PCR; TCRdb lists only in-frame clones, some missing. The sample includes 150,000 to 200,000 clones, around 78% seen only once; the top ten take 1%. The rearrangement links TRBV5-1 to TRBJ2-4; 9 positions agree with TRBD1. The TCR comes from a woman between 40 and 55 years old in good health and CMV-seronegative. The specimen sequenced was PBMCs. This CDR3 is CASSYGDREPNIQYF. CDR3 coding DNA: TGCGCCAGCAGCTACGGGGACAGGGAACCCAACATTCAGTACTTC.